Listed here are 24 T cell receptor beta chains from one sample, sequenced in a study of beta chain features in type 1 diabetes. TCRB transcripts that were expressed got sequenced, as all of the isolated RNA had been reverse transcribed. The method was immunoSEQ multiplex PCR; TCRdb's version includes in-frame clones alone and lacks a portion of them. The profile shows roughly 610,000 clones, less than 20% of them singletons. The sequenced material came from naive CD4+ T cells from blood. Receptors were obtained from a man between 18 and 35 years old in good health.

This clone was detected a few times. V is TRBV7-2 and J is TRBJ2-5; D may correspond to TRBD1 or TRBD2 (5 bases each). The CDR3 is 13 residues long. Deletions cut 5 bases from V and 5 bases from J, with 12 bases between. The V gene's germline CDR1 is SGHTA and CDR2 FQGNSA. The CDR3 DNA reads TGTGCCAGCAGCCGACAGACGGGGGAGACCCAGTACTTC. Amino acid sequence: CASSRQTGETQYF.

In this sample, this clone turned up a few times. The chain combines TRBV5-6 with TRBJ1-5; D unresolved. Trimming shortened V by 0 bases and J by 6 bases, and 13 bases separated the two germline ends. CDR3 size: 15 residues. CDR1 SGHDT and CDR2 YYEEEE come from the germline V gene. CDR3 loop: CASSLGLTVGQPQHF. Written as DNA, the CDR3 is TGTGCCAGCAGCTTGGGTCTGACGGTGGGTCAGCCCCAGCATTTT.

The rearrangement joins TRBV5-4 to TRBJ1-4; 9 nucleotides agree with TRBD1. Germline V gene lookup returns CDR1 SGHNT and CDR2 YYREEE (reference sequence). Germline trimming cut 4 bases from V and 7 bases from J; bases unmatched to any gene: 8. The CDR3 has 15 amino acids. DNA for the CDR3: TGTGCCAGCAGCCGGACCGGGACAGGGAGTGAAAAACTGTTTTTT. Translated, it gives CASSRTGTGSEKLFF.

The sample holds a few counts of this clone. V usage is TRBV28 and J usage is TRBJ2-7, with D maybe TRBD2 (5 bases). Germline V lookup: CDR1 MDHEN, CDR2 SYDVKM. Trimming cost V 2 bases and J 2 bases, with 10 bases left between them. The CDR3 totals 14 residues. As DNA, the CDR3 is TGTGCCAGCAGTTTAGCGGGCTTAGCCTACGAGCAGTACTTC. Its protein is CASSLAGLAYEQYF. Together with reference TRBV28 and TRBJ2-7, the CDR3 gives the full variable domain: DVKVTQSSRYLVKRTGEKVFLECVQDMDHENMFWYRQDPGLGLRLIYFSYDVKMKEKGDIPEGYSVSREKKERFSLILESASTNQTSMYLCASSLAGLAYEQYFGPGTRLTVT.

The genes are TRBV20-1 and TRBJ1-2; D uncertain. The V gene lost 5 bases and the J gene lost 3 bases, with 4 bases spanning the gap. The length of the CDR3 is 10 residues. The V gene's germline CDR1 is DFQATT and CDR2 SNEGSKA (reference sequence). DNA for the CDR3: TGCAGTGCTTCGCACTATGGCTACACCTTC. Translation: CSASHYGYTF.

In this sample, this clone turned up a few times. This sequence joins TRBV27 and TRBJ2-1; D unclear. This CDR3 contains 14 residues. Germline lookup yields CDR1 MNHEY and CDR2 SMNVEV (reference sequence). V was trimmed by 6 bases and J by 5 bases, leaving 14 bases between them. CDR3: CASSFILRNNEQFF. DNA for the CDR3: TGTGCCAGCAGCTTTATTTTGCGAAACAATGAGCAGTTCTTC.

The chain couples TRBV29-1 to TRBJ2-7; D is possibly TRBD1 (5 bases). Trimming removed 7 bases from V and 4 bases from J, with 20 bases in between. The CDR3 contains 14 residues. CDR1 is SQVTM and CDR2 is ANQGSEA in the germline V gene. The CDR3 spells CSARKDSKEYEQYF. CDR3 in DNA: TGCAGCGCCAGAAAAGACAGTAAAGAATACGAGCAGTACTTC.

The rearrangement joins TRBV7-9 to TRBJ2-7; no clear D. Germline-derived CDR1 and CDR2 are SEHNR and FQNEAQ (reference sequence). The CDR3 spans 12 residues. Trimming took 3 bases from V and 10 from J, leaving 13 bases between them. CDR3 in DNA: TGTGCCAGCAGCTTTGAAGAGAGGCCACAGTACTTC. Its translation: CASSFEERPQYF.

V and J are TRBV28 and TRBJ1-2; TRBD1 agrees at 10 bases. After removal of 8 bases from V and 6 bases from J, the junction contained 12 bases not matched to a gene. The CDR3 runs 15 residues. Germline loops: CDR1 MDHEN, CDR2 SYDVKM. CDR3 protein: CASGRVTGGADGYTF. The CDR3 DNA follows: TGTGCCAGCGGACGGGTGACAGGGGGCGCGGATGGCTACACCTTC.

This clone was seen only a few times. This chain uses TRBV7-9 with TRBJ1-3, with TRBD1 matching 9 bases. From germline, CDR1 is SEHNR and CDR2 FQNEAQ (reference sequence). V shed 5 bases, J shed 2 bases, and the junction held 4 bases outside the gene matches. CDR3 length equals 15 residues. As DNA, the CDR3 is TGTGCCAGCAGCCTGGGACAGGGCGCTGGAAACACCATATATTTT. Protein sequence: CASSLGQGAGNTIYF.

This clone was observed a handful of times. The chain links TRBV7-3 to TRBJ2-7, with TRBD1 matching over 7 bases. Germline loops: CDR1 SGHTA, CDR2 FQGTGA. The CDR3 sequence is 14 residues long. After removal of 4 bases from V and 5 bases from J, the junction contained 8 bases not matched to a gene. The chain's CDR3 is CASSSRGGKDEQYF. Here the CDR3 DNA reads TGTGCCAGCAGCTCCAGAGGGGGCAAGGACGAGCAGTACTTC.

The V gene is TRBV6-6, the J gene TRBJ2-2; D may be TRBD1 or TRBD2 (5 bases each). The CDR3 is made up of 15 amino acids. The germline CDR1 and CDR2 sequences are MNHNY and SVGAGI (reference sequence). Trimming shortened V by 3 bases and J by 1 base, and 9 bases separated the two germline ends. CDR3 in DNA: TGTGCCAGCAGTTATTGGGGACGGAACACCGGGGAGCTGTTTTTT. This codes for CASSYWGRNTGELFF.

This clone has more than one count but fewer than ten. J is TRBJ1-5 and V is TRBV7-2, with TRBD1 matching 8 bases. V shed 3 bases, J shed 1 base, and the junction held 5 bases outside the gene matches. This CDR3 region has 16 residues. Per the germline V gene, CDR1 is SGHTA and CDR2 is FQGNSA. This CDR3 is CASSFGQGRSNQPQHF. The CDR3 bases are TGTGCCAGCAGCTTCGGACAGGGAAGGAGCAATCAGCCCCAGCATTTT.

This sequence joins TRBV5-4 and TRBJ2-5, with TRBD1 identical over 10 bases. The end of the DNA is better explained by TRBJ2-7, so the J call may be wrong. CDR1 and CDR2 (germline): SGHNT, YYREEE (reference sequence). The length of the CDR3 is 14 residues. The CDR3 DNA sequence: TGTGCCAGCAGCGTCCGGGACAGGGGCTACGAGCAGTACTTC. Protein: CASSVRDRGYEQYF.

V and J are TRBV4-1 and TRBJ1-6; TRBD1 agrees at 8 bases. In germline, CDR1 is MGHRA, CDR2 YSYEKL. There are 19 residues in the CDR3. J was trimmed by 7 bases and V by 1 base; bases with no gene match: 15. CDR3 sequence: CASSQGYGRGLRENSPLHF. In DNA, the CDR3 is TGCGCCAGCAGCCAAGGTTATGGCAGGGGGCTGAGGGAAAATTCACCCCTCCACTTT.

This clone was seen a single time. V is TRBV9 and J is TRBJ2-3, with 10 bases lining up with TRBD1. CDR3 length equals 16 residues. The V gene end was trimmed by 2 bases and the J gene end by 4 bases; junction bases not matched to a gene: 7. Germline V gene data show CDR1 as SGDLS and CDR2 as YYNGEE. CDR3 loop: CASSVRGQGLADTQYF. CDR3 sequence (DNA): TGTGCCAGCAGCGTCAGGGGACAGGGGTTAGCAGATACGCAGTATTTT.

This clone has a handful of counts. The chain is built from TRBV9 and TRBJ1-2; TRBD1 aligns across 8 bases. Germline CDR1 and CDR2: SGDLS and YYNGEE. The trim removed 3 bases at V and 4 bases at J, leaving 8 bases unmatched. The CDR3 totals 15 residues. CDR3 region: CASSAAGGAGYGYTF. The CDR3, as DNA: TGTGCCAGCAGCGCCGCAGGGGGCGCTGGCTATGGCTACACCTTC.

The chain employs TRBV5-1 and TRBJ2-7, with 7 bases lining up with TRBD1. Per the germline V gene, CDR1 is SGHRS and CDR2 is YFSETQ. V shed 5 bases and J 2 bases; nucleotides not matched to a gene: 4. The length of the CDR3 is 13 residues. The CDR3 here is CASSDRAPYEQYF. CDR3 nucleotides: TGCGCCAGCAGTGACAGGGCACCCTACGAGCAGTACTTC.

This chain joins TRBV11-2 and TRBJ1-2; no clear D. The V gene's germline CDR1 is SGHAT and CDR2 FQNNGV. The CDR3 spans 14 residues. V was shortened by 5 bases and J by 4 bases, with 14 bases between the two germline ends. The CDR3 sequence is CASSNERAFYGYTF. CDR3 DNA: TGTGCCAGCAGCAACGAGAGAGCCTTCTATGGCTACACCTTC.

The chain joins TRBV25-1 to TRBJ1-2; the D gene is possibly TRBD1 (5 bases). V was shortened by 3 bases and J by 8 bases, with 16 bases between the two germline ends. The germline V gene has CDR1 MGHDK and CDR2 SYGVNS. The CDR3 loop spans 14 amino acids. The CDR3: CASSDFGQGGGYTF. Written as DNA, the CDR3 is TGTGCCAGCAGTGACTTTGGGCAGGGCGGAGGCTACACCTTC.

The chain links TRBV9 to TRBJ2-4; D might be TRBD1 (8 bases). Between the trimmed V and J ends, which lost 0 bases and 6 bases, there was a span of 16 bases. Germline V gene data show CDR1 as SGDLS and CDR2 as YYNGEE. The CDR3 contains 16 residues. Here the CDR3 reads CASSVDTNRGGNIQYF. The CDR3, as DNA: TGTGCCAGCAGCGTAGATACGAACAGGGGGGGAAACATTCAGTACTTC.

Comment on this clone: The sample has other DNA sequences that encode this CDR3 too. The chain employs TRBV9 and TRBJ2-5; D is unresolved. V was pared by 0 bases and J by 5 bases, with 5 bases between. Germline CDR1 reads SGDLS; CDR2 reads YYNGEE. This CDR3 has 12 amino acids. This chain's CDR3 is CASSVGGETQYF. The CDR3, as DNA: TGTGCCAGCAGCGTAGGGGGTGAGACCCAGTACTTC. The full variable domain, rest sourced from reference TRBV9 and TRBJ2-5, is DSGVTQTPKHLITATGQRVTLRCSPRSGDLSVYWYQQSLDQGLQFLIQYYNGEERAKGNILERFSAQQFPDLHSELNLSSLELGDSALYFCASSVGGETQYFGPGTRLLVL.

This rearrangement joins TRBV6-5 to TRBJ2-5; perhaps D is TRBD1 or TRBD2 (5 bases each). CDR1 MNHEY and CDR2 SVGAGI come from the germline V gene. Trimming removed 6 bases from V and 2 bases from J, with 16 bases in between. This CDR3 contains 15 residues. The CDR3 DNA follows: TGTGCCAGCAGCCTGGGACGGACTCGACAAGAGACCCAGTACTTC. Residues: CASSLGRTRQETQYF.

In its sample, this clone was seen a few times. V and J are TRBV9 and TRBJ2-7; 7 bases are shared with TRBD1. CDR1 is SGDLS, CDR2 YYNGEE, per germline. The CDR3 has 14 residues. V gave up 0 bases and J gave up 3 bases; unmatched junction bases: 3. The CDR3 DNA follows: TGTGCCAGCAGCGTAGGACAGGGAATCTACGAGCAGTACTTC. It specifies CASSVGQGIYEQYF. The entire variable domain, with the rest obtained from reference TRBV9 and TRBJ2-7, is as follows: DSGVTQTPKHLITATGQRVTLRCSPRSGDLSVYWYQQSLDQGLQFLIQYYNGEERAKGNILERFSAQQFPDLHSELNLSSLELGDSALYFCASSVGQGIYEQYFGPGTRLTVT.